One sample yielded the 21 T cell receptor beta chains listed below, sequenced in a study of cytomegalovirus exposure and HLA in healthy donors. The PCR used 60 Vbeta and 13 Jbeta primers. Some clones are missing from TCRdb's copy, which holds only in-frame ones; the method was immunoSEQ multiplex PCR. Of over 100,000 clones in the sample, roughly 74% were seen once. Sequences were obtained from PBMCs. These TCRs come from a male donor in good health and CMV-seronegative.

V is TRBV7-6 and J is TRBJ1-4; D is undetermined. The CDR3 length is 15 residues. Trimming took off 4 bases at V and 4 bases at J, with 13 bases between the two ends. Germline CDR1 SGHVS, CDR2 FNYEAQ. The CDR3 reads CASSSKPGNNEKLFF. For the CDR3, the DNA is TGTGCCAGCAGCTCTAAACCGGGGAATAATGAAAAACTGTTTTTT.

The chain uses TRBV6-1 and TRBJ2-3, with 9 bases aligning to TRBD2. V lost 9 bases and J lost 0; bases outside the gene matches: 7. This CDR3 region has 15 residues. Germline-derived CDR1 and CDR2 are MNHNS and SASEGT. The CDR3 region is CASSGLAGSTDTQYF. The CDR3 DNA reads TGTGCCAGTTCGGGGCTAGCGGGGAGCACAGATACGCAGTATTTT.

The CDR3 sequence: CASSSRWANEKLFF. DNA of the CDR3: TGTGCCAGCAGTTCTAGATGGGCTAATGAAAAACTGTTTTTT. The chain uses TRBV27 and TRBJ1-4; the D is unclear. The V end lost 4 bases, the J end lost 3 bases, and 9 bases lay between the germline ends. The CDR3 runs to 14 residues. Germline V gives CDR1 MNHEY, CDR2 SMNVEV (reference sequence).

This rearrangement joins TRBV2 to TRBJ2-7, with 8 bases matching TRBD1. Unmatched junction bases numbered 0, after V lost 4 bases and J lost 1 base. The CDR3 has 13 amino acids. The germline CDR1 and CDR2 sequences are SNHLY and FYNNEI. This CDR3 is CASSGTGSYEQYF. In DNA form, the CDR3 reads TGTGCCAGCAGTGGGACAGGGTCCTACGAGCAGTACTTC.

The V and J genes are TRBV28 and TRBJ1-6; D gene unclear. Per the germline V gene, CDR1 is MDHEN and CDR2 is SYDVKM. V was clipped by 7 bases and J by 2 bases, with 18 bases between them. The CDR3 totals 17 residues. The CDR3 loop reads CASTLRHGDTYNSPLHF. For the CDR3, the DNA is TGTGCCAGCACCCTCAGACATGGTGATACCTATAATTCACCCCTCCACTTT.

V gene TRBV18 combines with J gene TRBJ2-5; TRBD2 might be the D (6 bases). With the DNA end fitting TRBJ2-7 better, the J assignment may be wrong. The germline V gene encodes CDR1 KGHSH and CDR2 LQKENI. The CDR3 is 15 amino acids. CDR3 coding DNA: TGTGCCAGCTCACCACCGGATAGCGGCTCCTACGAGCAGTACTTC. This encodes CASSPPDSGSYEQYF.

This sequence joins TRBV28 and TRBJ2-1, with D possibly TRBD2 on 6 matching bases. Trimming shortened V by 4 bases and J by 1 base, and 14 bases separated the two germline ends. Germline CDR1 reads MDHEN; CDR2 reads SYDVKM. There are 16 residues in the CDR3. The CDR3 bases are TGTGCCAGCAGTTCAGGAGGGACGGGGTCCTACAATGAGCAGTTCTTC. Protein: CASSSGGTGSYNEQFF.

This chain joins TRBV7-2 and TRBJ1-6; TRBD1 is a possible D gene (5 bases). The CDR3 covers 16 residues. Trimming left V 4 bases short and J 5 bases short, with 15 bases between. Looked up from germline, CDR1 is SGHTA and CDR2 is FQGNSA. The DNA of the CDR3 is TGTGCCAGCAGCTCCCTGGGGGGGACCAATAATTCACCCCTCCACTTT. It yields the protein CASSSLGGTNNSPLHF.

This clone has a handful of counts. CDR3 in DNA: TGTGCCTGGAGTGAGCTCGGACAGGGGGGTCCAGCTTTCTTT. Translation gives CAWSELGQGGPAFF. The chain employs TRBV30 and TRBJ1-1, with 10 bases matching TRBD1. Germline lookup yields CDR1 GTSNPN and CDR2 SVGIG (reference sequence). Trimming cost V 1 base and J 10 bases; bases outside gene matches: 9. The CDR3 length is 14 residues.

This clone was counted only a few times. The rearrangement joins TRBV7-3 to TRBJ2-3; TRBD2 agrees at 9 bases. Germline V gives CDR1 SGHTA, CDR2 FQGTGA. The CDR3 is 16 residues long. Trimming at V came to 5 bases and at J to 2 bases, leaving 8 bases not matched to a gene. CDR3: CASSPIAGAFTDTQYF. The DNA of the CDR3 is TGTGCCAGCAGCCCCATAGCGGGGGCCTTCACAGATACGCAGTATTTT.

This chain links TRBV10-3 with TRBJ2-1; D is unclear. Germline CDR1 ENHRY, CDR2 SYGVKD. The CDR3 is made up of 11 amino acids. V lost 3 bases and J lost 8, with 5 bases in between. CDR3 sequence (DNA): TGTGCCATCAGTGATCGGGATGAGCAGTTCTTC. This gives the protein CAISDRDEQFF.

The chain carries TRBV28 and TRBJ1-5, with D possibly being TRBD1 (6 bases). Germline loops: CDR1 MDHEN, CDR2 SYDVKM. This CDR3 has 14 amino acids. Trimming took off 4 bases at V and 7 bases at J, with 14 bases between the two ends. The CDR3 sequence: CASSWGGRGQPQHF. In nucleotides, the CDR3 is TGTGCCAGCAGTTGGGGGGGGCGCGGGCAGCCCCAGCATTTT.

This clone was seen a few times. The rearrangement uses TRBV9 and TRBJ1-1; D might be TRBD1 (6 bases). Trimming removed 4 bases at V and 3 bases at J, with 10 bases between. The germline V gene has CDR1 SGDLS and CDR2 YYNGEE. The CDR3 extends over 13 amino acids. The chain's CDR3 is CASSPTGDTEAFF. CDR3 bases: TGTGCCAGCAGCCCGACAGGCGACACTGAAGCTTTCTTT.

This clone was picked up a small number of times. The V gene is TRBV6-6, the J gene TRBJ2-1; TRBD2 agrees at 12 bases. The germline CDR1 and CDR2 sequences are MNHNY and SVGAGI (reference sequence). CDR3 length: 16 amino acids. Germline trimming cut 2 bases from V and 8 bases from J; bases unmatched to any gene: 7. CDR3 nucleotide sequence: TGTGCCAGCAGTTACCCTACTAGCGGGAGGAAAGATGAGCAGTTCTTC. This codes for CASSYPTSGRKDEQFF.

The genes are TRBV29-1 and TRBJ2-7, with TRBD1 matching 7 bases. V shed 6 bases and J 2 bases; nucleotides not matched to a gene: 4. The CDR3 contains 12 residues. CDR1 is SQVTM, CDR2 ANQGSEA, per germline. In nucleotides, the CDR3 is TGCAGCGTGAAACAGGGGACCTACGAGCAGTACTTC. This translates into CSVKQGTYEQYF.

The CDR3 here is CASSYTGLSSYEQYF. CDR3 DNA: TGTGCCAGCAGCTATACAGGCCTCAGCTCCTACGAGCAGTACTTC. The chain has TRBV11-3 and TRBJ2-7; D possibly corresponds to TRBD1 (5 bases). Trimming stripped 4 bases from V and 0 bases from J, with 13 bases between. Germline assignment: CDR1 SGHNT and CDR2 YENEEA. This CDR3 contains 15 residues.

The CDR3 spells CASSPNLRGTSTDTQYF. The CDR3 coding sequence is TGTGCCAGCAGTCCTAACCTCAGGGGGACTAGCACAGATACGCAGTATTTT. V usage is TRBV7-2 and J usage is TRBJ2-3; perhaps TRBD1 as D (7 bases). V lost 6 bases and J 0 bases, leaving 19 bases between the germline ends. The CDR3 runs to 17 residues. Per germline, CDR1 SGHTA and CDR2 FQGNSA.

On this clone itself: At one of its ends the junction is not consistent with the germline gene, which may arise from a read error. The CDR3, as DNA: TGTGCCAGTAGTATTTCTTGGGGAGACTTC. Amino acids: CASSISWGDF. The chain has TRBV19 and TRBJ2-7; the D gene is possibly TRBD2 (5 bases). The CDR3 runs 10 residues. Germline CDR1 reads LNHDA; CDR2 reads SQIVND (reference sequence). Complete variable domain (other parts from reference TRBV19 and TRBJ2-7): DGGITQSPKYLFRKEGQNVTLSCEQNLNHDAMYWYRQDPGQGLRLIYYSQIVNDFQKGDIAEGYSVSREKKESFPLTVTSAQKNPTAFYLCASSISWGDFGPGTRLTVT.

This clone was recorded only once. V is TRBV2 and J is TRBJ2-7; 7 bases map to TRBD1. The CDR3 has 13 residues. CDR1 is SNHLY, CDR2 FYNNEI, per germline. The V and J ends lost 6 bases and 1 base, in that order; junction bases with no gene match: 3. The CDR3 sequence: CASSGTASYEQYF. The CDR3 coding sequence is TGTGCCAGCAGCGGGACAGCGTCCTACGAGCAGTACTTC.

The rearrangement uses TRBV5-5 and TRBJ2-7, with 10 positions matching TRBD2. CDR3 length: 19 residues. The germline CDR1 and CDR2 sequences are SGHKS and YYEKEE (reference sequence). The ends lost 3 bases at V and 3 bases at J; junction bases unmatched: 18. CDR3 region: CASSSRTGLLAGPNYEQYF. Written as DNA, the CDR3 is TGTGCCAGCAGCTCCAGGACAGGACTACTAGCGGGACCCAACTACGAGCAGTACTTC.

V usage is TRBV7-8 and J usage is TRBJ2-7, with D perhaps TRBD1 (6 bases). V gave up 4 bases and J gave up 2 bases, with 18 bases separating them. Germline values: CDR1 SGHVS, CDR2 FQNEAQ. The CDR3 is 16 amino acids. The CDR3 nucleotides are TGTGCCAGCAGCTCTGAAGGACAGCTAAACCCCTACGAGCAGTACTTC. It translates to CASSSEGQLNPYEQYF.